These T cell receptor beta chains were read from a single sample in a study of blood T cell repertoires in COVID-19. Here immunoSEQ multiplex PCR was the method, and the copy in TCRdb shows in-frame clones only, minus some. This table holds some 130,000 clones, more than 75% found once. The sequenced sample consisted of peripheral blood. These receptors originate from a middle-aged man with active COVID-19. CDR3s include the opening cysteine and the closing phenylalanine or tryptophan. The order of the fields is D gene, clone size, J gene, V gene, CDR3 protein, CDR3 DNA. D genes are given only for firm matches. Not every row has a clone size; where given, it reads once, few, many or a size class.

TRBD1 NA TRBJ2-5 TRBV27 CASSKGQVETQYF TGTGCCAGCAGTAAAGGACAGGTTGAGACCCAGTACTTC
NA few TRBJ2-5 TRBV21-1 CASSKNVLADQETQYF TGTGCCAGCAGCAAAAACGTCCTAGCGGACCAAGAGACCCAGTACTTC
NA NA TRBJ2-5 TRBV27 CASSFSGGFETQYF TGTGCCAGCAGTTTTTCGGGGGGCTTTGAGACCCAGTACTTC
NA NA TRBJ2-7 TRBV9 CASSPRQTAYEQYF TGTGCCAGCAGCCCCCGACAGACAGCCTACGAGCAGTACTTC
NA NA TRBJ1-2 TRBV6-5 CASSYSPVATAYGYTF TGTGCCAGCAGTTACTCGCCGGTAGCGACGGCCTATGGCTACACCTTC
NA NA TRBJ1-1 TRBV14 CASKQDSYNTEAFF TGTGCCAGCAAACAGGACAGCTATAACACTGAAGCTTTCTTT
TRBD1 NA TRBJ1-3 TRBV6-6 CASSRDRAGNTIYF TGTGCCAGCAGCCGAGACAGGGCCGGAAACACCATATATTTT
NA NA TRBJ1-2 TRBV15 CATSRPPSLAEGYTF TGTGCCACCAGCAGACCTCCATCGCTGGCAGAAGGCTACACCTTC
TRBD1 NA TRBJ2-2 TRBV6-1 CASSEGGQGYELIASGELFF TGTGCCAGCAGTGAAGGAGGACAGGGGTACGAGCTTATCGCGAGTGGGGAGCTGTTTTTT
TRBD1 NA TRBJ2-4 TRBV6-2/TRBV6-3 CASSDRDTKNIQYF TGTGCCAGCAGTGACAGGGATACCAAAAACATTCAGTACTTC
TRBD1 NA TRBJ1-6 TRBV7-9 CASSLGGTDNSPLHF TGTGCCAGCAGCTTAGGCGGGACAGATAATTCACCCCTCCACTTT
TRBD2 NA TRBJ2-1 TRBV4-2 CASSQDGTSGFKEQFF TGTGCCAGCAGCCAAGATGGAACTAGCGGTTTTAAAGAGCAGTTCTTC
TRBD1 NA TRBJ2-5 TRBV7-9 CASSLVTGEETQYF TGTGCCAGCAGCTTAGTAACAGGGGAAGAGACCCAGTACTTC
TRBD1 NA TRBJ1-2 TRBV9 CASRGQGYGYTF TGTGCCAGCCGGGGACAGGGATATGGCTACACCTTC
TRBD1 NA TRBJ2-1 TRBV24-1 CATSDYGTGANEQFF TGTGCCACCAGTGATTACGGGACAGGGGCCAATGAGCAGTTCTTC